This T cell receptor beta chain is from a study of cytomegalovirus exposure and HLA in healthy donors. J was trimmed by 6 bases and V by 3 bases; bases with no gene match: 10. The germline V gene encodes CDR1 KGHSH and CDR2 LQKENI. This CDR3 has 15 amino acids. Of note for this clone: Its antigen is unidentified.

Study-level findings and limits: Highly shared variants forming one cluster were likely a sequencing artifact. Rarity characterized most TCR sequences, yet some public TCRs appeared in many donors. Immune exposure information available was restricted to CMV serostatus. The presence/absence work took it that sequencing depth was about the same across donors.

PCR was performed using 60 Vbeta and 13 Jbeta primers. Assay: immunoSEQ multiplex PCR; the TCRdb copy retains only in-frame clones and omits some. This repertoire shows around 100,000 clones, about three fifths found once; its top ten account for about 4.4%. The sequence came from a human donor in good health. The genes are TRBV18 and TRBJ1-1; 7 bases agree with TRBD1. Material for sequencing was PBMCs. This chain's CDR3 is CASSPSGTASSEAFF. DNA of the CDR3: TGTGCCAGCTCACCTTCCGGGACAGCATCGTCTGAAGCTTTCTTT.